The 13 T cell receptor beta chains below come from one sample, sequenced in a study of cytomegalovirus exposure and HLA in healthy donors. The PCR employed 60 Vbeta primers together with 13 Jbeta primers. This table comes from immunoSEQ multiplex PCR, and its TCRdb copy is limited to in-frame clones, with some not included. The sample holds about 210,000 clones. Sample: PBMCs. The source of these receptors is a woman in her thirties in good health and CMV-seropositive.

This chain connects TRBV5-4 to TRBJ1-3; D perhaps matches TRBD1 (6 bases). Germline V gene data show CDR1 as SGHNT and CDR2 as YYREEE (reference sequence). The CDR3 consists of 14 residues. With 3 bases removed from V and 4 bases from J, the gap between germline ends came to 11 bases. The CDR3 protein is CASSWGLSGNTIYF. The CDR3 DNA reads TGTGCCAGCAGCTGGGGGCTCTCCGGAAACACCATATATTTT.

J is TRBJ1-2 and V is TRBV27; D possibly corresponds to TRBD1 (5 bases). The CDR3 runs to 13 residues. Trimming cost V 3 bases and J 6 bases, with 11 bases left between them. CDR1 and CDR2 (germline): MNHEY, SMNVEV (reference sequence). The CDR3 here is CASSFLAGNGYTF. The CDR3 DNA follows: TGTGCCAGCAGTTTCCTGGCAGGGAATGGCTACACCTTC.

The CDR3 loop is CSFQRLAVYNEQFF. DNA of the CDR3: TGCAGCTTTCAGAGACTAGCGGTGTACAATGAGCAGTTCTTC. The rearrangement links TRBV29-1 to TRBJ2-1; TRBD2 aligns across 9 bases. Per the germline V gene, CDR1 is SQVTM and CDR2 is ANQGSEA. With 8 bases clipped from V and 4 bases from J, the junction kept 9 bases outside the gene matches. The CDR3 runs to 14 residues.

This chain joins TRBV21-1 and TRBJ2-7; the DNA was not used to check the table's D call, TRBD2. TRBV21-1 corresponds to a pseudogene. The CDR3 has 17 residues. As DNA, the CDR3 is TGTGCCAGACTTGGACTAGCGGGGGGAAAACACTCCTACGAGCAGTACTTC. It specifies CARLGLAGGKHSYEQYF.

The chain couples TRBV7-9 to TRBJ2-1; 12 nucleotides line up with TRBD2. V lost 0 bases and J lost 6; bases outside the gene matches: 6. This CDR3 has 17 amino acids. CDR1 is SEHNR, CDR2 FQNEAQ, per germline (reference sequence). The CDR3 bases are TGTGCCAGCAGCTTAGCGGGGCTAGCGGGAGGGGGCAATGAGCAGTTCTTC. The encoded protein is CASSLAGLAGGGNEQFF.

In the case of this clone: The same CDR3 arises from other DNA sequences in this sample as well. The chain recombines TRBV2 with TRBJ1-4, with TRBD1 matching 11 bases. The CDR3 sequence is 15 residues long. Trimming removed 9 bases from V and 8 bases from J; junction bases left unmatched: 11. Germline V CDR1 and CDR2: SNHLY, FYNNEI. The CDR3 DNA reads as TGTGCCAGTGACTGGTCCGGGACAGGGGGAGAAAAACTGTTTTTT. Its translation is CASDWSGTGGEKLFF.

The CDR3 sequence is CSVLGTGDNYGYTF. The CDR3 nucleotides are TGCAGCGTTTTGGGGACAGGGGATAACTATGGCTACACCTTC. The V gene is TRBV29-1, the J gene TRBJ1-2, with 10 bases fitting TRBD1. The CDR3 loop spans 14 amino acids. Germline lookup yields CDR1 SQVTM and CDR2 ANQGSEA. V shed 5 bases and J 1 base; nucleotides not matched to a gene: 4.

V usage is TRBV10-3 and J usage is TRBJ2-5, with D perhaps matching TRBD2 (6 bases). The V and J ends lost 5 bases and 5 bases respectively, with 9 bases between them. CDR3 length: 12 residues. Germline loops: CDR1 ENHRY, CDR2 SYGVKD. CDR3 nucleotide sequence: TGTGCCATCAGTACCAGCGGGGAGACCCAGTACTTC. Protein sequence: CAISTSGETQYF.

The V call is TRBV30, the J call TRBJ2-2; 7 bases fit TRBD1. The V gene's germline CDR1 is GTSNPN and CDR2 SVGIG (reference sequence). After removal of 2 bases from V and 3 bases from J, the junction contained 12 bases not matched to a gene. The CDR3 runs to 17 residues. CDR3 sequence reads: CAWSQNRGGWHTGELFF. For the CDR3, the DNA is TGTGCCTGGAGTCAAAACAGGGGTGGATGGCACACCGGGGAGCTGTTTTTT.

The chain couples TRBV5-1 to TRBJ1-6; a possible D gene is TRBD1 (5 bases). The CDR3 is 17 amino acids. Deletions cut 4 bases from V and 7 bases from J, with 21 bases between. The germline V gene encodes CDR1 SGHRS and CDR2 YFSETQ. CDR3 residues: CASSDNQLAGRNSPLHF. As DNA, the CDR3 is TGCGCCAGCAGCGATAATCAGCTGGCAGGGAGGAATTCACCCCTCCACTTT.

V usage is TRBV29-1 and J usage is TRBJ1-2; TRBD1 matches 10 bases. J was trimmed by 2 bases and V by 5 bases; bases with no gene match: 8. In germline, CDR1 is SQVTM, CDR2 ANQGSEA. The CDR3 loop spans 15 amino acids. CDR3 in amino acids: CSVTGTGELNYGYTF. As DNA, the CDR3 is TGCAGCGTTACCGGGACAGGGGAGTTAAACTATGGCTACACCTTC.

This chain uses TRBV5-1 with TRBJ2-3, with 11 bases lining up with TRBD2. The CDR3 is made up of 15 amino acids. J was trimmed by 4 bases and V by 7 bases; bases with no gene match: 8. Germline CDR1 and CDR2: SGHRS and YFSETQ. CDR3 residues: CASATSGDVADTQYF. In nucleotides, the CDR3 is TGCGCCAGCGCGACTAGCGGGGATGTCGCAGATACGCAGTATTTT.

The chain uses TRBV11-2 and TRBJ1-1; weak D call: TRBD1 (5 bases). This CDR3 comprises 13 residues. Germline V gene data show CDR1 as SGHAT and CDR2 as FQNNGV. The ends were cut back, 11 bases at V and 1 base at J, with 14 bases in the middle. DNA for the CDR3: TGTGCCTCCTCGTGGGGGGAGAACACTGAAGCTTTCTTT. Amino acids: CASSWGENTEAFF.